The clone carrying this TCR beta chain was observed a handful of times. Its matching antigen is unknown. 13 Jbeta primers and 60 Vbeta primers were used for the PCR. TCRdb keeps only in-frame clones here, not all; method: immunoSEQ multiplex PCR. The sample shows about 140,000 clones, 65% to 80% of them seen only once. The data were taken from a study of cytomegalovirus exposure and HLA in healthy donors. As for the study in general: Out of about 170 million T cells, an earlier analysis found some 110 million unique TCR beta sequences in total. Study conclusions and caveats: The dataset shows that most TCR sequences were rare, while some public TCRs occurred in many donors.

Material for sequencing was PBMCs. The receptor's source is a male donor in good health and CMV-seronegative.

The CDR3 nucleotides read TGTGCCAGCTCACCAAGAGGGAAGACAGATACGCAGTATTTT. Translating it yields CASSPRGKTDTQYF. The V and J genes are TRBV18 and TRBJ2-3; D possibly corresponds to TRBD2 (5 bases). Trimming took 2 bases from V and 3 from J, leaving 9 bases between them. The CDR3 covers 14 residues. Looked up from germline, CDR1 is KGHSH and CDR2 is LQKENI. Complete variable domain (other parts from reference TRBV18 and TRBJ2-3): NAGVMQNPRHLVRRRGQEARLRCSPMKGHSHVYWYRQLPEEGLKFMVYLQKENIIDESGMPKERFSAEFPKEGPSILRIQQVVRGDSAAYFCASSPRGKTDTQYFGPGTRLTVL.